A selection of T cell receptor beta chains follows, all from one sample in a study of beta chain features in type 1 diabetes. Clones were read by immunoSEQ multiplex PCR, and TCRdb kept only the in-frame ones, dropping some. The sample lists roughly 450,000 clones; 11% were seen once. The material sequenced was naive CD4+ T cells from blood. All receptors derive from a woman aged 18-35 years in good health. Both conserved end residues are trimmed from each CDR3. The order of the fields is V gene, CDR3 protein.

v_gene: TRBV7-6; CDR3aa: ASSLAPGLAGGGETQY
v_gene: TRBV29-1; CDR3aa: SVVRDRGTEQY
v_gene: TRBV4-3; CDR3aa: ASSQRDYNTDTQY
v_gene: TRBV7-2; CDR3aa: ASSLSGADTQY
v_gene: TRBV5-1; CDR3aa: ASSSTVYQETQY
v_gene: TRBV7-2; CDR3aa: ASSQRGLAGGPYNEQF
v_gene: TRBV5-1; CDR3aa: ASSHTDTQY
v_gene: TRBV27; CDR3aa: ASSGWPRMGYT
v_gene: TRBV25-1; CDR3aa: ASSDPGTIYNEQF
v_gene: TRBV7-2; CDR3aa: ASKRDSSYNEQF
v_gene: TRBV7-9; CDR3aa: ASSRGLAGNTGELF
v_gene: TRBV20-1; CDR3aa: SAQPRAGYT
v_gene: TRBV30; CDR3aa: AWSVPGFPYEQY
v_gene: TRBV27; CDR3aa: ASRPHPNTEAF
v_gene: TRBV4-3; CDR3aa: ASSHVNTPTGELF
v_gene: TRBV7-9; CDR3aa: ASSLVNGEKLF
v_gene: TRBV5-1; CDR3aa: ASSSGSYNEQF
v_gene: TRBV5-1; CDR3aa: ASSLGYGGGNEQF
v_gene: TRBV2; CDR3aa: ASSPETGAYEQY
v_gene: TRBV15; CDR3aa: ATSRDMAGGIT
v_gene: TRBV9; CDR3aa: ASSGAQGNTEAF
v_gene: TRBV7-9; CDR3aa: ASSLGTGKDYNSPLH
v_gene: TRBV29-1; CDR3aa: SVVGASGYQETQY
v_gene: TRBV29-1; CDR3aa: SARQGSTDTQY
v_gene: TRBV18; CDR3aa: ASSPRGQGAYEQF
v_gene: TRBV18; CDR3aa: ASSPNLGQETQY
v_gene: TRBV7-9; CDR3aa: ASSEGQGVRMF
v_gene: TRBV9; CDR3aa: ASSPRFTDTQY
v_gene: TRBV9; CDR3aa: ASSPVGQRPY
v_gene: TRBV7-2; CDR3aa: ASSLRTSGRRAQY
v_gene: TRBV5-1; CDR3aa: ASSRQHNRYQETQY